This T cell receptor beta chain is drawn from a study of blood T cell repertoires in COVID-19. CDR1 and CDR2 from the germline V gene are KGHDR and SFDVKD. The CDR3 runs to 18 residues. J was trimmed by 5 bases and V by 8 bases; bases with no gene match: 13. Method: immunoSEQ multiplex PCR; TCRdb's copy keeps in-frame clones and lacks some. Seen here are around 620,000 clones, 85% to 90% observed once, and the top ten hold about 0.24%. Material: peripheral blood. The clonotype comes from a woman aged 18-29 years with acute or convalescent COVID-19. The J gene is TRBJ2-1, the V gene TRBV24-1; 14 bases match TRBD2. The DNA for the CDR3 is TGTGCCACCAAGGACAGGGTGGGACTAGCGGGGGCTGACAATGAGCAGTTCTTC. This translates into CATKDRVGLAGADNEQFF.